This T cell receptor (beta chain) was captured by sequencing in a study of T cell responses to AZD1222 COVID-19 vaccine. Whole-study findings and limits: Most donors were white British, females outnumbered males, and clonal diversity was possibly underestimated. None of the repertoires were sampled until the peak T cell response had passed. Researchers report vaccine-associated CD4 TCRs spanning spike, with dominance at 160-218 and 743-854.

On this clone itself: Its antigen remains unknown.

Sequenced by immunoSEQ multiplex PCR; TCRdb stores in-frame clones only, minus some. The sample includes 90,000 to 120,000 clones, approximately 90% of them seen just once. This sequence was found in an adult who received the AZD1222 COVID-19 vaccine. The input for sequencing was peripheral blood, taken 28 days after the second AZD1222 dose.

The CDR3 region is CASSLVQGKSYEQYF. CDR3 nucleotide sequence: TGTGCCAGCAGCTTAGTGCAGGGTAAATCCTACGAGCAGTACTTC. The chain recombines TRBV7-2 with TRBJ2-7, with D perhaps matching TRBD1 (5 bases). In germline, CDR1 is SGHTA, CDR2 FQGNSA. Deletions cut 1 base from V and 1 base from J, with 11 bases between. The CDR3 extends over 15 amino acids.